The TCR beta chain under discussion was sequenced for a study of cytomegalovirus exposure and HLA in healthy donors. General study points: Most TCR sequences were seen very rarely across donors, but some public TCRs occurred in many. Per a prior analysis, the majority of TCR beta V segments were productive roughly 87% or roughly 30% of the time. It was fewer than 200 TCR beta chains that were listed as cytomegalovirus-associated.

In its sample, this clone was seen a few times. Its specificity is unknown. Germline CDR1 reads MNHEY; CDR2 reads SVGAGI. The CDR3 is 13 amino acids. Trimming removed 2 bases at V and 9 bases at J, with 14 bases between. PCR employed 60 Vbeta and 13 Jbeta primers. Method: immunoSEQ multiplex PCR; TCRdb's copy keeps in-frame clones and lacks some. The sample has about 120,000 clones, 75% to 85% seen once. The donors, nominally healthy at sampling, likely had unrecorded immune exposures. V usage is TRBV6-5 and J usage is TRBJ2-7, with a possible D match to TRBD1 (6 bases). Sequenced: PBMCs. This TCR derives from a young woman in good health and CMV-seropositive. CDR3 residues: CASSYHGRGLQYF. In DNA form, the CDR3 reads TGTGCCAGCAGTTACCATGGCAGGGGCCTGCAGTACTTC.